This TCR beta chain was captured by sequencing in a study of T cell repertoires in cytomegalovirus infection. Background on the study: Indications of both CMV infection and matching HLA type were provided by public TCR beta signatures. Study outcomes and limitations: Ex vivo, HLA-C-restricted CMV-specific TCR beta clonotypes prevailed over the rest of the response. Cumulative public TCR beta family frequency identified CMV carriers with the relevant HLA.

As regards this clonotype: Its antigen is as yet unknown.

This CDR3 is 13 amino acids long. The germline V gene has CDR1 MNHEY and CDR2 SVGAGI. Trimming took 0 bases from V and 6 from J, leaving 8 bases between them. TCRdb passed the reads through MiXCR, listing each CDR3 protein once. The sample shows under 800,000 distinct CDR3 sequences, more than 20% of them seen only once. This receptor was taken from a human donor in good health (CMV status not recorded). Some clones in this sample may be carry-over from other donors' samples. The V gene is TRBV6-5, the J gene TRBJ1-1; the D is unclear. Material for sequencing was CD8+ T cells from PBMCs. The CDR3 DNA sequence: TGTGCCAGCAGTTACTCGAGGGCATCTGAAGCTTTCTTT. As protein: CASSYSRASEAFF.